The present T cell receptor (beta chain) was sequenced within a study of vaccination and CD4 T cells after COVID-19. Study overall: Convalescent patients were SARS-CoV-2 positive by nasal swab PCR; ten or so mild, one severe. Points from the study as a whole: Convalescent patients had 304 of 307 vaccine-specific clones showing spike mono-reactivity. Convalescent patient numbers were relatively low, with no early post-infection timepoints.

Cultured CD4+ T cells had their DNA profiled by the Oncomine TCR Beta short-read assay. TCRdb analysed the PCR reads with MiXCR anew, one entry per CDR3 protein. Of approximately 10,000 distinct CDR3 sequences in the sample, roughly three fifths were seen once. This CDR3 comprises 16 residues. V gave up 6 bases and J gave up 4 bases, with 22 bases separating them. Per germline, CDR1 DFQATT and CDR2 SNEGSKA (reference sequence). This clonotype was found a few times. The antigen remains unidentified. Treatment denoted: roughly 10-day PBMC culture with coronavirus spike peptide pools or control peptides (ViraFEST assay).

The sample comprised CD4+ T cells from blood, cultured in vitro. The sequence was collected from a human donor who had recovered from COVID-19. The chain links TRBV20-1 to TRBJ1-5; D may be TRBD1 (6 bases). This CDR3 reads CSAQTQGIMENQPQHF. In DNA, the CDR3 is TGCAGTGCCCAGACCCAGGGGATAATGGAGAATCAGCCCCAGCATTTT.